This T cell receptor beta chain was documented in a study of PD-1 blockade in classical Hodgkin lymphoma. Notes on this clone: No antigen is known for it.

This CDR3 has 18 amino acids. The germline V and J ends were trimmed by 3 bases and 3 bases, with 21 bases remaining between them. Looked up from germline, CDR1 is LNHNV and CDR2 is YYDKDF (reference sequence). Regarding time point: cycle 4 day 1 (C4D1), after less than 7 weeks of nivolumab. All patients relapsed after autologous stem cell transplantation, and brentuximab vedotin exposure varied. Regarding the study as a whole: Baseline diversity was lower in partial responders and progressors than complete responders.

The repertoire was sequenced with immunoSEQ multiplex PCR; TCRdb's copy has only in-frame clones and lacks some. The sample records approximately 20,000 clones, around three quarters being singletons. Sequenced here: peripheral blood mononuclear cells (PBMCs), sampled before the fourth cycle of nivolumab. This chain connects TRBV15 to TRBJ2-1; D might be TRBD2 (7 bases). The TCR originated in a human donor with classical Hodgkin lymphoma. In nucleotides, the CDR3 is TGTGCCACCAGCAGGGGGGCCCCGGGGGGAGGGCTCTACAATGAGCAGTTCTTC. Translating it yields CATSRGAPGGGLYNEQFF.